The entry below gives a single T cell receptor (beta chain) sequence along with its context. Germline lookup yields CDR1 SGDLS and CDR2 YYNGEE. CDR3 length: 14 amino acids. With 3 bases removed from V and 7 bases from J, the gap between germline ends came to 16 bases. Cohorts were assigned according to the clinical history that participants reported. This sample is drawn from a study of blood T cell repertoires in COVID-19. Under the authors' procedure: The authors estimated nucleated cell counts from reference gene primer amplification. The method was immunoSEQ multiplex PCR; TCRdb's version includes in-frame clones alone and lacks a portion of them. That table furnishes V, J and clone size, whereas the DNA furnished D and trimming. This table has around 250,000 clones, more than 85% appearing once.

This clonotype originated in a woman aged 45-65 years who had recovered from COVID-19. Material: PBMCs or T cells enriched from blood (not recorded which). The chain couples TRBV9 to TRBJ1-2; possibly TRBD1 for D (6 bases). CDR3 coding DNA: TGTGCCAGCAGCGGAGGGGGAGGGATGCTTGGCTACACCTTC. It translates to CASSGGGGMLGYTF. Looking up the rest from reference TRBV9 and TRBJ1-2 gives the full variable domain: DSGVTQTPKHLITATGQRVTLRCSPRSGDLSVYWYQQSLDQGLQFLIQYYNGEERAKGNILERFSAQQFPDLHSELNLSSLELGDSALYFCASSGGGGMLGYTFGSGTRLTVV.